The T cell receptor beta chain described here comes from a study of shared clonotypes between healthy human individuals (dated by TCRdb to the early 2020s). About the full investigation: The cohort included a few men and two women between 18 and 49 years of age. Between about 0.9 and 9 billion PBMCs per donor were obtained by leukapheresis. Per donor, three plates each were used for CD4 naive and CD4 memory, two for CD8 naive, and one for CD8 memory. Different laboratories and diverse techniques were used to prepare libraries and sequence TCR repertoires, to increase sequencing depth and limit assay-specific biases. To estimate repertoire size and how much clonotypes are shared between individuals, the study performed deep sequencing of blood TCR repertoires from a handful of healthy adults.

Concerning this clone itself: The antigen it recognizes is unknown. There are no base qualities to consult, and no much larger clone falls within one base.

What the research found in general, with its limitations: Incomplete sequencing was indicated by rarefaction of sorted-subset datasets, despite the large sequencing depth. Sampling was limited to blood, and TCR repertoires in tissue likely differ from TCR repertoires in blood. Naive subsets generally had larger estimated clonotype richness than memory subsets. Clonotypes shared by all four sorted-subset donors showed higher generation probabilities than non-shared clonotypes. When several donors were compared, the shared fraction of clonotypes was around 5% for naive CD4, approximately 3.3% for naive CD8, more than 2% for memory CD4, and around 0.37% for memory CD8. Pairwise subsampling led to the expectation that sequencing depth would affect the degree of clonotype sharing among donors. Because the study included only a small number of donors, the genetic and exposure-history diversity represented was limited.

Healthy HIV-negative adults with no recently reported acute infections or vaccinations were included as donors. Only Caucasian adults living in Nashville, Tennessee, USA were represented among the donors. CD8 memory samples combined magnetically selected CD45RO+ cells with CCR7-negative CD45RA+ effector memory (TemRA) cells. Blood was collected by leukapheresis, and PBMCs were isolated by Ficoll-Histopaque density gradient centrifugation and then cryopreserved in liquid nitrogen vapor phase. Analytical flow cytometry was used to check the purity and quantity of every magnetically sorted T cell population. Each sorted fraction had its genomic DNA isolated and then quantified by UV absorbance on a Nanodrop 2000c. Reading from cysteine to phenylalanine, the CDR3 counts 13 amino acids. CDR3 DNA only is kept here, 39 bases in frame from base 1. CDR1 MNHNS and CDR2 SASEGT are derived from the germline V gene. V gives up 7 bases and J gives up 8 bases, and the segment between their germline ends measures 17 bases.

Using the deep immunoSEQ assay, TCR CDR3 regions were amplified from genomic DNA by multiplex PCR. For each cell subset, the extracted genomic DNA was distributed evenly across all wells of several immunoSEQ 96-well plates, and each plate served as one replicate. For sorted subsets, about 200 ng genomic DNA, equal to 30,000 or so T cell genomes, was loaded into each replicate PCR. Purified libraries were quantified with a Qubit 3.0 fluorometer, sized on a Bioanalyzer 2100, and re-quantified with the KAPA Library Quantification kit. Every immunoSEQ 96-well plate was sequenced on a separate single-read 150-cycle Illumina NextSeq 550 flow cell. In the authors' own workflow: The immunoSEQ output contained only junctional sequences without quality scores, so filtering could not match that applied to full-length reads. Sequences were annotated with PyIR, a Python wrapper for IgBLAST v1.9, and V/J genes and CDR3 were assigned using IMGT germline references. Reads with weak V/J assignments (E-value above 1e-6), missing CDR3, stop codons, out-of-frame junctions, or ambiguous translated residues were removed. A V3J clonotype was defined by an identical inferred V gene, J gene, and CDR3 amino acid sequence. The percentage overlap between two repertoires was calculated by dividing the number of shared unique clonotypes by the size of the smaller repertoire. Richness of each repertoire was evaluated using RTK rarefaction, the Chao1 estimator, and Recon v2.1 estimates of unobserved clonotypes. OLGA was used to compute generation probabilities for all TCRbeta clonotypes that the gDNA method yielded from a few donors. TCRdb took over this immuneACCESS table, retaining in-frame rearrangements with V and J assigned. Such tables are incomplete; in checked studies, under half of the missing clones stem from an unresolved V gene, and the remainder is unexplained. V and J calls plus clone size are reproduced from that table; the DNA served to infer D and trimming. The sample data list about 92,000 clones, and 60% to 70% of these were observed just once. The top ten clones comprise roughly 50% of the sample.

This receptor was obtained from a man aged 30-40 years in good health. Specimen: memory CD8+ T cells sorted from blood. The cell subset or site label corresponds to: CD45RO+ cells pooled with CCR7-negative TemRA cells. The sequence is built from TRBV6-1 and TRBJ1-2, with the D gene not clear enough to name. The CDR3: CASTTDPQLGYTF. The DNA sequence reads TGTGCCAGCACTACCGATCCACAGTTGGGCTACACCTTC.